A selection of T cell receptor beta chains follows, all from one sample in a study of technical replicates of blood from a few donors. Using immunoSEQ multiplex PCR, the repertoire was profiled, and TCRdb retains in-frame clones only, with some absent. The data hold tens of thousands of clones, with around 87% observed a single time. Sequenced sample: PBMCs. The receptors originated from a human donor in good health. Some clones in this sample may be carry-over from other donors' samples. CDR3s leave out the opening cysteine and the closing phenylalanine or tryptophan.

J: TRBJ1-3
V: TRBV4-3
CDR3: ASSQEFHGSSGNTIY

J: TRBJ2-7
V: TRBV11-1
CDR3: ASSLVSGSPYEQY

J: TRBJ2-7
V: TRBV27
CDR3: ASRMTGVGYEQY

J: TRBJ1-1
V: TRBV4-1
CDR3: ASGFIGTEAF

J: TRBJ2-6
V: TRBV18
CDR3: ASSPEGGSSGANVLT

J: TRBJ2-7
V: TRBV4-1
CDR3: ASSSRGAAEQY

J: TRBJ1-5
V: TRBV6-6
CDR3: ASSYEDRGQPQH

J: TRBJ2-7
V: TRBV11-3
CDR3: ASSLPPARTPTYEQY

J: TRBJ2-6
V: TRBV5-8
CDR3: ASSSSGWHSGANVLT

J: TRBJ1-4
V: TRBV6-1
CDR3: ASSEGQVNEKLF

J: TRBJ2-3
V: TRBV19
CDR3: ASSGQGLTDTQY

J: TRBJ1-3
V: TRBV4-1
CDR3: ASSHIDMGSGNTIY

J: TRBJ2-6
V: TRBV9
CDR3: ASSDPPGQGASGANVLT

J: TRBJ1-5
V: TRBV10-3
CDR3: AISESGTKNQPQH

J: TRBJ2-7
V: TRBV7-2
CDR3: ASSLMQGSSYEQY

J: TRBJ1-2
V: TRBV13
CDR3: ASSLGGGGEANYGYT

J: TRBJ2-2
V: TRBV2
CDR3: ASSEMGGQGDTGELF

J: TRBJ2-1
V: TRBV20-1
CDR3: SATNFYEQF

J: TRBJ1-2
V: TRBV7-9
CDR3: ASSLRQGINYGYT

J: TRBJ2-5
V: TRBV5-4
CDR3: ASSLDPSGRAGETQY

J: TRBJ1-5
V: TRBV10-3
CDR3: AIKGAQGPQH

J: TRBJ1-2
V: TRBV4-2
CDR3: ASSQDGGVVFYGYT

J: TRBJ1-5
V: TRBV7-8
CDR3: ASSSRLLNQPQH